Below are 31 T cell receptor beta chains sequenced from a single sample in a study of T cell responses to AZD1222 COVID-19 vaccine. Using immunoSEQ multiplex PCR, the repertoire was profiled, and TCRdb retains in-frame clones only, with some absent. The sample includes around 99,000 clones, about nine tenths of them seen just once. The sample in question was peripheral blood, obtained on day 0 of AZD1222 vaccination. Source of these receptors: an adult in good health.

J is TRBJ2-1 and V is TRBV2, with 8 nucleotides matching TRBD2. V gave up 6 bases and J gave up 0 bases; unmatched junction bases: 1. This CDR3 has 14 residues. Germline V lookup: CDR1 SNHLY, CDR2 FYNNEI. CDR3 in amino acids: CASSSGSSYNEQFF. The DNA of the CDR3 is TGTGCCAGCAGCAGCGGGAGCTCCTACAATGAGCAGTTCTTC.

The rearrangement joins TRBV4-1 to TRBJ1-3; D is unclear. This CDR3 comprises 15 residues. Deletions cut 0 bases from V and 4 bases from J, with 10 bases between. The germline V gene encodes CDR1 MGHRA and CDR2 YSYEKL. CDR3 loop: CASSQDVLSGNTIYF. The CDR3 DNA sequence: TGCGCCAGCAGCCAAGATGTCTTGTCGGGAAACACCATATATTTT.

The chain is built from TRBV28 and TRBJ1-3; D unclear. This CDR3 comprises 14 residues. Trimming stripped 3 bases from V and 2 bases from J, with 8 bases between. Germline V gene sequence: CDR1 MDHEN, CDR2 SYDVKM. CDR3 sequence reads: CASSFARPGNTIYF. The CDR3 DNA reads TGTGCCAGCAGTTTTGCGAGGCCTGGAAACACCATATATTTT.

The genes are TRBV10-3 and TRBJ2-1; no firm D call. The CDR3 is 11 residues long. CDR1 and CDR2 from the germline V gene are ENHRY and SYGVKD. Between the trimmed V and J ends, which lost 6 bases and 9 bases, there was a span of 9 bases. This CDR3 is CAISGSLEQFF. CDR3 DNA sequence: TGTGCCATCAGCGGAAGTCTTGAGCAGTTCTTC.

This chain joins TRBV4-1 and TRBJ2-1; 9 bases align to TRBD2. With V trimmed by 4 bases and J by 6 bases, 10 bases remained unmatched. CDR3 length: 16 amino acids. Per germline, CDR1 MGHRA and CDR2 YSYEKL. The CDR3 sequence is CASSPTAGGPANEQFF. CDR3 DNA sequence: TGCGCCAGCAGCCCTACCGCGGGGGGGCCCGCCAATGAGCAGTTCTTC.

The CDR3 here is CASSQGGRGTEAFF. For the CDR3, the DNA is TGTGCCAGCAGCCAGGGCGGTCGGGGCACTGAAGCTTTCTTT. The gene calls are TRBV3-1 (or the pseudogene TRBV3-2) and TRBJ1-1, with no clear D. The CDR3 is 14 amino acids. Germline CDR1 reads LGHDT; CDR2 reads YNNKEL (reference sequence). Trimming removed 3 bases from V and 4 bases from J, with 12 bases in between.

The V gene is TRBV28, the J gene TRBJ2-7, with 9 positions matching TRBD1. This CDR3 is built from 15 residues. Germline-derived CDR1 and CDR2 are MDHEN and SYDVKM. Losses at the gene ends were 5 bases for V and 5 bases for J; bases not matched to a gene: 10. CDR3 in DNA: TGTGCCAGCAGTCCCACCGGGACAGGGATCGACGAGCAGTACTTC. This codes for CASSPTGTGIDEQYF.

This clone occurred a few times. The V gene is TRBV11-2, the J gene TRBJ2-1; D is possibly TRBD2 (5 bases). This CDR3 contains 17 residues. V was shortened by 5 bases and J by 3 bases, with 20 bases between the two germline ends. CDR1 and CDR2 (germline): SGHAT, FQNNGV. This CDR3 is CASSPPQAAVIYNEQFF. As DNA, the CDR3 is TGTGCCAGCAGCCCTCCCCAGGCAGCGGTTATCTACAATGAGCAGTTCTTC.

The V gene is TRBV12-3 or TRBV12-4, the J gene TRBJ1-1; D is undetermined. V was pared by 8 bases and J by 4 bases, with 11 bases between. CDR3 size: 12 residues. CDR3 in DNA: TGTGCCAGCCGAAGAACCGGCACTGAAGCTTTCTTT. Its translation is CASRRTGTEAFF.

The chain joins TRBV6-2 or TRBV6-3 to TRBJ2-5; D remains ambiguous. The germline V gene encodes CDR1 MNHEY and CDR2 SVGEGT. The CDR3 is 11 residues long. V was shortened by 6 bases and J by 3 bases, with 5 bases between the two germline ends. The CDR3 reads CASSPEETQYF. As DNA, the CDR3 is TGTGCCAGCAGCCCCGAAGAGACCCAGTACTTC.

CDR3 in amino acids: CASKNWGEFSGELFF. The CDR3 nucleotides read TGCGCCAGCAAAAACTGGGGGGAATTCTCCGGGGAGCTGTTTTTT. The chain combines TRBV23-1 with TRBJ2-2; perhaps TRBD2 as D (6 bases). TRBV23-1 is an ORF for which the function is uncertain. Trimming pared 7 bases from V and 6 bases from J, leaving 18 bases between. CDR3 size: 15 residues.

The chain carries TRBV3-1 (or the pseudogene TRBV3-2) and TRBJ1-1; D remains unclear. The germline CDR1 and CDR2 sequences are LGHDT and YNNKEL (reference sequence). V lost 0 bases to trimming and J lost 4 bases, with 9 bases between them. CDR3 length: 14 residues. CDR3 nucleotides: TGTGCCAGCAGCCAAGATTATAGGGTCACTGAAGCTTTCTTT. This sequence encodes CASSQDYRVTEAFF.

The chain couples TRBV21-1 to TRBJ2-2; the table's TRBD1 call for D was not verified on the DNA. TRBV21-1 is a documented pseudogene. This CDR3 contains 15 residues. The CDR3 DNA follows: TGTGCCAGCAGCAACCACAGGGGGACCACCGGGGAGCTGTTTTTT. It codes for CASSNHRGTTGELFF.

This chain joins TRBV28 and TRBJ1-5; TRBD1 matches at 12 bases. Germline-derived CDR1 and CDR2 are MDHEN and SYDVKM. The CDR3 has 15 residues. V lost 2 bases, J lost 6 bases, and 2 bases stayed unmatched. The CDR3 DNA follows: TGTGCCAGCAGTTTAGGGACAGGGGGCCGTCAGCCCCAGCATTTT. Translation: CASSLGTGGRQPQHF.

The rearrangement uses TRBV20-1 and TRBJ2-7; D possibly corresponds to TRBD2 (5 bases). Per the germline V gene, CDR1 is DFQATT and CDR2 is SNEGSKA (reference sequence). There are 16 residues in the CDR3. V shed 3 bases and J shed 3 bases, with 21 bases lying between them. CDR3 sequence reads: CSASGRATTVHYEQYF. CDR3 bases: TGCAGTGCTAGTGGGCGGGCGACCACGGTCCACTACGAGCAGTACTTC.

The chain recombines TRBV28 with TRBJ2-7, with TRBD1 matching over 8 bases. J lost 4 bases, V lost 2 bases, and 4 bases had no gene match. CDR1 is MDHEN, CDR2 SYDVKM, per germline. This CDR3 is built from 14 residues. The CDR3 region is CASSLARGLYEQYF. Here the CDR3 DNA reads TGTGCCAGCAGTTTAGCCAGGGGGCTTTACGAGCAGTACTTC.

Concerning this clone itself: At one of its ends the junction is not consistent with the germline gene, which may arise from a read error. V gene TRBV3-1 (or the pseudogene TRBV3-2) combines with J gene TRBJ1-2; D may be TRBD1 (5 bases). The CDR3 is 12 residues long. Germline CDR1 reads LGHDT; CDR2 reads YNNKEL (reference sequence). In DNA, the CDR3 is TGTGCCAGCAGCAAAGACAGTTTTGGCTACACCTTC. Translating it yields CASSKDSFGYTF.

The chain combines TRBV7-8 with TRBJ1-1; a weak D match, TRBD1 (5 bases). Germline assignment: CDR1 SGHVS and CDR2 FQNEAQ. The CDR3 is 14 residues long. Deletions cut 3 bases from V and 4 bases from J, with 12 bases between. This chain's CDR3 is CASSFPGGSTEAFF. CDR3 nucleotide sequence: TGTGCCAGCAGCTTCCCGGGGGGTAGCACTGAAGCTTTCTTT.

This chain joins TRBV19 and TRBJ1-5; TRBD1 is a possible D gene (5 bases). In germline, CDR1 is LNHDA, CDR2 SQIVND (reference sequence). The CDR3 is 13 residues long. V lost 2 bases to trimming and J lost 6 bases, with 8 bases between them. Written as DNA, the CDR3 is TGTGCCAGTAGTATACCCAGGGCTCAGCCCCAGCATTTT. Protein sequence: CASSIPRAQPQHF.

The chain links TRBV19 to TRBJ2-7, with D perhaps matching TRBD1 (5 bases). Looked up from germline, CDR1 is LNHDA and CDR2 is SQIVND (reference sequence). This CDR3 region has 15 residues. Trimming shortened V by 4 bases and J by 2 bases, and 15 bases separated the two germline ends. CDR3: CASSTFLAGPYEQYF. The CDR3 region has the DNA TGTGCCAGTAGTACCTTCCTCGCAGGGCCCTACGAGCAGTACTTC.

This clone was detected a few times. The gene calls are TRBV5-1 and TRBJ2-7; D tentatively fits TRBD1 or TRBD2 (5 bases each). The V and J ends lost 5 bases and 0 bases respectively, with 12 bases between them. The CDR3 loop spans 14 amino acids. Looked up from germline, CDR1 is SGHRS and CDR2 is YFSETQ. CDR3 protein: CASRDTGSSYEQYF. CDR3 DNA sequence: TGCGCCAGCAGGGACACGGGAAGCTCCTACGAGCAGTACTTC.

The chain joins TRBV11-2 to TRBJ2-7, with D possibly called TRBD1 or TRBD2 (5 bases each). The V end was cut by 2 bases, the J end by 3 bases, with 11 bases between. The CDR3 contains 14 residues. Germline V lookup: CDR1 SGHAT, CDR2 FQNNGV. The CDR3 sequence: CASSLYGAGYEQYF. The CDR3, as DNA: TGTGCCAGCAGCTTATATGGGGCGGGCTACGAGCAGTACTTC.

The chain employs TRBV9 and TRBJ2-6; D ambiguous. The CDR3 totals 14 residues. Germline loops: CDR1 SGDLS, CDR2 YYNGEE. V dropped 7 bases and J dropped 4 bases, with 12 bases sitting between them. The DNA of the CDR3 is TGTGCCAGCTCTACCCTGGGGGGGGCCAACGTCCTGACTTTC. Translating gives CASSTLGGANVLTF. Combining the CDR3 with reference TRBV9 and TRBJ2-6 gives the whole variable domain DSGVTQTPKHLITATGQRVTLRCSPRSGDLSVYWYQQSLDQGLQFLIQYYNGEERAKGNILERFSAQQFPDLHSELNLSSLELGDSALYFCASSTLGGANVLTFGAGSRLTVL.

The chain joins TRBV7-8 to TRBJ1-2; tentatively, D is TRBD1 (5 bases). Germline-derived CDR1 and CDR2 are SGHVS and FQNEAQ. The CDR3 totals 13 residues. Trimming removed 5 bases at V and 4 bases at J, with 11 bases between. The CDR3 here is CASSPGPLYGYTF. The DNA of the CDR3 is TGTGCCAGCAGCCCGGGACCTCTCTATGGCTACACCTTC.

The chain is built from TRBV29-1 and TRBJ2-7, with 9 positions matching TRBD1. The CDR3 consists of 13 residues. CDR1 is SQVTM and CDR2 is ANQGSEA in the germline V gene. J lost 2 bases, V lost 6 bases, and 5 bases had no gene match. The CDR3 nucleotides read TGCAGCGTAGGGACAGGGATAACCTACGAGCAGTACTTC. This codes for CSVGTGITYEQYF.

The chain carries TRBV28 and TRBJ2-1; a possible D gene is TRBD2 (6 bases). V lost 5 bases and J 0 bases, leaving 17 bases between the germline ends. The V gene's germline CDR1 is MDHEN and CDR2 SYDVKM. The CDR3 runs 17 residues. The CDR3: CASSVTDGGSSYNEQFF. CDR3 bases: TGTGCCAGCAGTGTTACTGACGGAGGGAGCTCCTACAATGAGCAGTTCTTC.

The chain recombines TRBV10-2 with TRBJ2-2; 8 bases map to TRBD2. The CDR3 extends over 15 amino acids. Trimming cost V 6 bases and J 0 bases; bases outside gene matches: 3. Germline values: CDR1 WSHSY, CDR2 SAAADI. The CDR3 region has the DNA TGCGCCAGCAGATGGACTAGCCCGAACACCGGGGAGCTGTTTTTT. Translated, it gives CASRWTSPNTGELFF.

V is TRBV3-1 (or the pseudogene TRBV3-2) and J is TRBJ1-2; weak D call: TRBD1 (6 bases). This CDR3 region has 14 residues. Trimming stripped 3 bases from V and 4 bases from J, with 12 bases between. CDR1 is LGHDT, CDR2 YNNKEL, per germline (reference sequence). DNA of the CDR3: TGTGCCAGCAGCCAGCTACAGGGAGGCTATGGCTACACCTTC. It encodes CASSQLQGGYGYTF.

This clone has just a few counts. The chain is built from TRBV5-1 and TRBJ1-1; 8 nucleotides align to TRBD1. Germline V CDR1 and CDR2: SGHRS, YFSETQ. This CDR3 contains 17 residues. Trimming took 0 bases from V and 1 from J; bases not matched to a gene: 8. In nucleotides, the CDR3 is TGCGCCAGCAGCTTGGATACAGGGGGAATTGGGAACACTGAAGCTTTCTTT. Protein: CASSLDTGGIGNTEAFF.

The rearrangement joins TRBV7-9 to TRBJ2-1; D ambiguous. Germline CDR1 and CDR2: SEHNR and FQNEAQ (reference sequence). There are 13 residues in the CDR3. V was cut by 5 bases and J by 8 bases, with 13 bases left in between. This chain's CDR3 is CASSRPSFDEQFF. In DNA, the CDR3 is TGTGCCAGCAGCCGACCCTCCTTTGATGAGCAGTTCTTC. Full variable domain (outside the CDR3, taken from reference TRBV7-9 and TRBJ2-1): DTGVSQNPRHKITKRGQNVTFRCDPISEHNRLYWYRQTLGQGPEFLTYFQNEAQLEKSRLLSDRFSAERPKGSFSTLEIQRTEQGDSAMYLCASSRPSFDEQFFGPGTRLTVL.

In nucleotides, the CDR3 is TGTGCCAGCAGTTCCGAGGAATGGGAGACCCAGTACTTC. Translating gives CASSSEEWETQYF. The chain employs TRBV12-3 or TRBV12-4 and TRBJ2-5; D call uncertain. V lost 4 bases and J lost 5, with 11 bases in between. The CDR3 is 13 amino acids.